The 32 T cell receptor beta chains presented below share a single source sample, sequenced in a study of blood T cell repertoires in COVID-19. The repertoire was sequenced with immunoSEQ multiplex PCR; TCRdb's copy has only in-frame clones and lacks some. The sample carries 120,000 or so clones, around 88% recorded once. The specimen was peripheral blood. All receptors come from an elderly man with active or convalescent COVID-19.

This rearrangement joins TRBV5-1 to TRBJ2-4, with 10 bases fitting TRBD2. The V gene end was trimmed by 4 bases and the J gene end by 7 bases; junction bases not matched to a gene: 11. CDR1 and CDR2 (germline): SGHRS, YFSETQ. This CDR3 has 16 residues. The DNA for the CDR3 is TGCGCCAGCAGCCCGAACAGCGGGGGGGCCGGGAACATTCAGTACTTC. Encoded protein: CASSPNSGGAGNIQYF.

The CDR3 DNA follows: TGTGCCAGCAGCCAGGTGGTAGCGAGCGATACGCAGTATTTT. Protein: CASSQVVASDTQYF. V and J are TRBV3-1 (or the pseudogene TRBV3-2) and TRBJ2-3; the D gene is possibly TRBD2 (5 bases). Trimming took 3 bases from V and 6 from J, leaving 13 bases between them. The CDR3 has 14 amino acids. Germline V CDR1 and CDR2: LGHDT, YNNKEL (reference sequence).

The table lists this clone with a count of one. This chain links TRBV9 with TRBJ2-1; D unclear. Germline V gives CDR1 SGDLS, CDR2 YYNGEE. The CDR3 runs to 15 residues. Trimming left V 0 bases short and J 1 base short, with 8 bases between. The CDR3 region is CASSVGSLSYNEQFF. As DNA, the CDR3 is TGTGCCAGCAGCGTAGGTAGTTTGTCCTACAATGAGCAGTTCTTC.

This clone came up a few times. The V call is TRBV11-2, the J call TRBJ1-5; possibly TRBD1 for D (6 bases). The length of the CDR3 is 16 residues. Trimming left V 4 bases short and J 3 bases short, with 16 bases between. CDR1 SGHAT and CDR2 FQNNGV come from the germline V gene. CDR3 region: CASSSIRGGINQPQHF. CDR3 sequence (DNA): TGTGCCAGCAGCTCCATCAGGGGAGGGATCAATCAGCCCCAGCATTTT.

This clone was picked up one time. The CDR3 DNA sequence: TGCGCCAGCAGCTTGGCCAAGACAGGGGTTGGAGATACGCAGTATTTT. This sequence encodes CASSLAKTGVGDTQYF. V and J are TRBV5-1 and TRBJ2-3; 8 nucleotides line up with TRBD1. The CDR3 loop spans 16 amino acids. J was trimmed by 5 bases and V by 0 bases; bases with no gene match: 8. Germline CDR1 reads SGHRS; CDR2 reads YFSETQ. The full variable domain, in which reference TRBV5-1 and TRBJ2-3 provide the parts outside the CDR3, is KAGVTQTPRYLIKTRGQQVTLSCSPISGHRSVSWYQQTPGQGLQFLFEYFSETQRNKGNFPGRFSGRQFSNSRSEMNVSTLELGDSALYLCASSLAKTGVGDTQYFGPGTRLTVL.

This chain connects TRBV6-5 to TRBJ2-5; 10 nucleotides match TRBD1. The CDR3 totals 14 residues. Germline assignment: CDR1 MNHEY and CDR2 SVGAGI. The trim removed 6 bases at V and 5 bases at J, leaving 6 bases unmatched. The CDR3 coding sequence is TGTGCCAGCAGCCCCGGGACAGGGGAGGAGACCCAGTACTTC. The encoded protein is CASSPGTGEETQYF.

V gene TRBV6-5 combines with J gene TRBJ1-2; no firm D call. The CDR3 consists of 13 residues. The germline V gene has CDR1 MNHEY and CDR2 SVGAGI. The ends were cut back, 4 bases at V and 5 bases at J, with 11 bases in the middle. CDR3: CASSSTVVYGYTF. The CDR3 region has the DNA TGTGCCAGCAGTTCCACAGTTGTATATGGCTACACCTTC.

The genes are TRBV5-5 and TRBJ2-5; maybe TRBD2 (5 bases). CDR3 length: 14 amino acids. Germline V lookup: CDR1 SGHKS, CDR2 YYEKEE (reference sequence). V lost 0 bases to trimming and J lost 4 bases, with 10 bases between them. This CDR3 is CASSLVREGETQYF. In DNA form, the CDR3 reads TGTGCCAGCAGCTTGGTTCGGGAAGGAGAGACCCAGTACTTC.

This chain uses TRBV4-3 with TRBJ1-4, with TRBD1 identical over 7 bases. Germline CDR1 reads LGHNA; CDR2 reads YSLEER. V dropped 6 bases and J dropped 7; count of bases not matched to a gene: 14. CDR3 length: 16 amino acids. The chain's CDR3 is CASSFSGGTITEKLFF. CDR3 coding DNA: TGCGCCAGCAGTTTTTCAGGGGGAACAATTACTGAAAAACTGTTTTTT.

The V gene is TRBV28, the J gene TRBJ1-3; 7 bases match TRBD1. V trimming: 4 bases; J trimming: 4 bases; junction bases outside the gene matches: 7. CDR1 is MDHEN and CDR2 is SYDVKM in the germline V gene. The CDR3 extends over 15 amino acids. The CDR3 reads CASSSAEGAGNTIYF. The CDR3 DNA is TGTGCCAGCAGTTCCGCCGAGGGGGCAGGAAACACCATATATTTT.

This rearrangement joins TRBV4-3 to TRBJ2-4; 14 nucleotides match TRBD2. This CDR3 region has 16 residues. Germline lookup yields CDR1 LGHNA and CDR2 YSLEER. The V and J ends lost 4 bases and 5 bases, in that order; junction bases with no gene match: 4. CDR3 region: CASSLGTSGGQNIQYF. CDR3 in DNA: TGCGCCAGCAGCCTGGGGACTAGCGGGGGTCAAAACATTCAGTACTTC.

The chain carries TRBV5-1 and TRBJ2-7, with 8 bases aligning to TRBD2. This CDR3 contains 16 residues. V shed 0 bases, J shed 0 bases, and the junction held 5 bases outside the gene matches. Germline V gene lookup returns CDR1 SGHRS and CDR2 YFSETQ. This CDR3 reads CASSLAGGSPSYEQYF. In DNA form, the CDR3 reads TGCGCCAGCAGCTTGGCGGGGGGGTCCCCCTCCTACGAGCAGTACTTC.

V usage is TRBV6-5 and J usage is TRBJ2-7; possible D gene TRBD2, 6 bases. V was cut by 9 bases and J by 5 bases, with 20 bases left in between. The germline V gene encodes CDR1 MNHEY and CDR2 SVGAGI. There are 14 residues in the CDR3. The CDR3 coding sequence is TGTGCCAGTGCGCGGGGCAAACCCCTCCACGAGCAGTACTTC. This sequence encodes CASARGKPLHEQYF.

The genes are TRBV5-1 and TRBJ1-1, with a weak D call TRBD1 (6 bases). The CDR3 sequence is 16 residues long. Germline V lookup: CDR1 SGHRS, CDR2 YFSETQ. The ends were cut back, 4 bases at V and 2 bases at J, with 18 bases in the middle. CDR3 bases: TGCGCCAGCAGCCGGGACACCCCCGGAGGTAACACTGAAGCTTTCTTT. Protein product: CASSRDTPGGNTEAFF.

The table lists this clone with a few counts. J is TRBJ1-4 and V is TRBV7-8; possibly TRBD1 for D (5 bases). There are 15 residues in the CDR3. Germline values: CDR1 SGHVS, CDR2 FQNEAQ. Trimming took 1 base from V and 4 from J, leaving 10 bases between them. The CDR3 loop reads CASSLGQGRNEKLFF. The CDR3 nucleotides read TGTGCCAGCAGCTTAGGCCAGGGCCGTAATGAAAAACTGTTTTTT.

In nucleotides, the CDR3 is TGTGCCACCAGCAGAGACAAACAAGAGACCCAGTACTTC. Residues: CATSRDKQETQYF. The rearrangement links TRBV15 to TRBJ2-5; D call uncertain. V was cut by 0 bases and J by 2 bases, with 4 bases left in between. The CDR3 runs to 13 residues. Germline CDR1 and CDR2: LNHNV and YYDKDF (reference sequence).

The chain combines TRBV7-3 with TRBJ2-1, with TRBD2 matching 11 bases. CDR3 length: 15 residues. V was pared by 5 bases and J by 4 bases, with 4 bases of the junction left unmatched. Germline V gene sequence: CDR1 SGHTA, CDR2 FQGTGA. The CDR3 DNA sequence: TGTGCCAGCAGCCCCCGACTAGCGGGGTACAATGAGCAGTTCTTC. Encoded protein: CASSPRLAGYNEQFF.

This chain links TRBV5-6 with TRBJ1-6; a possible D gene is TRBD1 (5 bases). The V end was cut by 3 bases, the J end by 10 bases, with 23 bases between. Per the germline V gene, CDR1 is SGHDT and CDR2 is YYEEEE. CDR3 length: 17 amino acids. The CDR3 nucleotides are TGTGCCAGCAGCTCTCCGCCCCAGGGAAGTGAGAGATCACCCCTCCACTTT. It yields the protein CASSSPPQGSERSPLHF.

This rearrangement joins TRBV7-2 to TRBJ2-3, with D possibly matching TRBD1 (5 bases). The germline gives CDR1 SGHTA, CDR2 FQGNSA. The CDR3 runs to 16 residues. Trimming removed 5 bases from V and 0 bases from J, with 15 bases in between. The CDR3 here is CASSPPTAISTDTQYF. The CDR3 DNA is TGTGCCAGCAGCCCGCCGACAGCGATTAGCACAGATACGCAGTATTTT. The full variable domain, with the rest looked up from reference TRBV7-2 and TRBJ2-3, is GAGVSQSPSNKVTEKGKDVELRCDPISGHTALYWYRQSLGQGLEFLIYFQGNSAPDKSGLPSDRFSAERTGGSVSTLTIQRTQQEDSAVYLCASSPPTAISTDTQYFGPGTRLTVL.

J is TRBJ1-3 and V is TRBV15, with a possible D match to TRBD1 (6 bases). From germline, CDR1 is LNHNV and CDR2 YYDKDF (reference sequence). This CDR3 has 15 amino acids. The ends were cut back, 0 bases at V and 0 bases at J, with 6 bases in the middle. The CDR3 region is CATSRDRGSGNTIYF. CDR3 bases: TGTGCCACCAGCAGAGACAGGGGCTCTGGAAACACCATATATTTT. The variable domain in full, completed from reference TRBV15 and TRBJ1-3, reads DAMVIQNPRYQVTQFGKPVTLSCSQTLNHNVMYWYQQKSSQAPKLLFHYYDKDFNNEADTPDNFQSRRPNTSFCFLDIRSPGLGDTAMYLCATSRDRGSGNTIYFGEGSWLTVV.

This chain's CDR3 is CASSQIGVNIQYF. The CDR3 region has the DNA TGTGCCAGCAGCCAGATAGGGGTAAACATTCAGTACTTC. This chain connects TRBV7-9 to TRBJ2-4, with D possibly TRBD1 on 5 matching bases. This CDR3 is 13 amino acids long. Germline V lookup: CDR1 SEHNR, CDR2 FQNEAQ (reference sequence). V lost 5 bases, J lost 6 bases, and 11 bases lay in between.

The genes are TRBV2 and TRBJ1-1; D is perhaps TRBD1 (6 bases). The germline V gene has CDR1 SNHLY and CDR2 FYNNEI. Trimming removed 8 bases at V and 3 bases at J, with 19 bases between. The CDR3 has 15 amino acids. The CDR3: CASGLEQGRDTEAFF. The CDR3 DNA is TGTGCCAGCGGCCTGGAACAGGGTAGAGACACTGAAGCTTTCTTT. Full variable domain (missing parts from reference TRBV2 and TRBJ1-1): EPEVTQTPSHQVTQMGQEVILRCVPISNHLYFYWYRQILGQKVEFLVSFYNNEISEKSEIFDDQFSVERPDGSNFTLKIRSTKLEDSAMYFCASGLEQGRDTEAFFGQGTRLTVV.

The V call is TRBV5-8, the J call TRBJ2-5; 7 nucleotides line up with TRBD1. Germline values: CDR1 SGHTS, CDR2 YDEGEE. The junction had 1 base not matched to a gene; V was cut back by 3 bases and J by 5 bases. The CDR3 has 12 residues. CDR3 coding DNA: TGTGCCAGCAGCTCGACAGGGGAGACCCAGTACTTC. Amino acids: CASSSTGETQYF.

V usage is TRBV20-1 and J usage is TRBJ2-1; no reliable D call. The CDR3 runs to 10 residues. Deletions cut 3 bases from V and 10 bases from J, with 7 bases between. Germline V gene data show CDR1 as DFQATT and CDR2 as SNEGSKA (reference sequence). The CDR3 protein is CSASAVEQFF. CDR3 sequence (DNA): TGCAGTGCTAGTGCCGTGGAGCAGTTCTTC.

The CDR3 spells CASSQELTSGGGDTQYF. The CDR3 nucleotides read TGCGCCAGCAGCCAGGAACTTACTAGCGGGGGTGGAGATACGCAGTATTTT. V usage is TRBV4-3 and J usage is TRBJ2-3; 11 positions agree with TRBD2. J was trimmed by 5 bases and V by 3 bases; bases with no gene match: 10. The CDR3 sequence is 17 residues long. In germline, CDR1 is LGHNA, CDR2 YSLEER.

The sample holds a few counts of this clone. The chain recombines TRBV13 with TRBJ2-2; 8 bases match TRBD2. From germline, CDR1 is PRHDT and CDR2 FYEKMQ (reference sequence). V trimming: 5 bases; J trimming: 7 bases; junction bases outside the gene matches: 18. The CDR3 totals 18 residues. The CDR3 loop reads CASSVPGTSYVRDGELFF. CDR3 DNA: TGTGCCAGCAGCGTACCAGGGACTAGTTACGTCAGGGACGGGGAGCTGTTTTTT.

In its sample, this clone was seen once. The chain recombines TRBV7-2 with TRBJ2-5; D perhaps matches TRBD2 (5 bases). Per germline, CDR1 SGHTA and CDR2 FQGNSA. The CDR3 covers 17 residues. Between the trimmed V and J ends, which lost 4 bases and 5 bases, there was a span of 23 bases. CDR3 nucleotides: TGTGCCAGCAGCTCGGGTTTACCGGGCCCTACGGGGGAGACCCAGTACTTC. It translates to CASSSGLPGPTGETQYF.

This clone occurred a few times. Other DNA sequences of this sample code for an identical CDR3. The chain is built from TRBV9 and TRBJ2-5; TRBD1 agrees at 9 bases. In germline, CDR1 is SGDLS, CDR2 YYNGEE. This CDR3 is built from 16 residues. V was pared by 0 bases and J by 5 bases, with 8 bases of the junction left unmatched. CDR3 coding DNA: TGTGCCAGCAGCGTAGATGGACAGGGGCAGGGGGAGACCCAGTACTTC. Encoded protein: CASSVDGQGQGETQYF. The variable domain in full, completed from reference TRBV9 and TRBJ2-5, reads DSGVTQTPKHLITATGQRVTLRCSPRSGDLSVYWYQQSLDQGLQFLIQYYNGEERAKGNILERFSAQQFPDLHSELNLSSLELGDSALYFCASSVDGQGQGETQYFGPGTRLLVL.

The V call is TRBV27, the J call TRBJ2-2; a weak D match, TRBD1 (6 bases). Germline CDR1 MNHEY, CDR2 SMNVEV (reference sequence). This CDR3 spans 15 amino acids. V dropped 4 bases and J dropped 0 bases, with 9 bases sitting between them. DNA of the CDR3: TGTGCCAGCAGTTCCGGGACAACGAACACCGGGGAGCTGTTTTTT. It codes for CASSSGTTNTGELFF.

This clone was found a few times. V is TRBV7-3 and J is TRBJ2-6, with 8 bases aligning to TRBD2. The CDR3 spans 15 residues. With V trimmed by 5 bases and J by 2 bases, 2 bases remained unmatched. CDR1 and CDR2 from the germline V gene are SGHTA and FQGTGA. The CDR3 DNA reads as TGTGCCAGCAGCCCCGGGGGGGCTGGGGCCAACGTCCTGACTTTC. It specifies CASSPGGAGANVLTF. The full variable domain, in which reference TRBV7-3 and TRBJ2-6 provide the parts outside the CDR3, is GAGVSQTPSNKVTEKGKYVELRCDPISGHTALYWYRQSLGQGPEFLIYFQGTGAADDSGLPNDRFFAVRPEGSVSTLKIQRTERGDSAVYLCASSPGGAGANVLTFGAGSRLTVL.

This clone was detected a few times. The chain employs TRBV28 and TRBJ1-6, with D tentatively TRBD1 (6 bases). Germline V gene lookup returns CDR1 MDHEN and CDR2 SYDVKM. V was clipped by 5 bases and J by 7 bases, with 21 bases between them. The CDR3 covers 17 residues. The CDR3 nucleotides read TGTGCCAGCAGTCCAGCCGGGACACAAGGGGTAAATTCACCCCTCCACTTT. Its protein product is CASSPAGTQGVNSPLHF.

V and J are TRBV5-1 and TRBJ2-2, with 8 bases matching TRBD1. Germline assignment: CDR1 SGHRS and CDR2 YFSETQ. V gave up 1 base and J gave up 2 bases; unmatched junction bases: 4. The CDR3 has 16 amino acids. CDR3: CASSLWGQENTGELFF. CDR3 nucleotide sequence: TGCGCCAGCAGCTTGTGGGGACAGGAAAACACCGGGGAGCTGTTTTTT.